The TCR beta chain under discussion was sequenced for a study of T cells in Graves' hyperthyroidism and ophthalmopathy. The CDR3 is 16 amino acids. Germline loops: CDR1 SGHVS, CDR2 FQNEAQ. V shed 5 bases and J 1 base; nucleotides not matched to a gene: 6. Amplification targeted TCR beta CDR3 regions from RNA transcripts. First-round RT-PCR of the TCR CDR3 relied on the HTBI primer set. TCRdb fed the multiplex PCR reads into MiXCR, producing one record per CDR3 protein. The profile shows under 750,000 distinct CDR3 sequences, under 20% of them singletons. Source material: blood. This clonotype was sampled from a woman between 45 and 65 years old with Graves' hyperthyroidism that later progressed to Graves' ophthalmopathy. The V call is TRBV7-8, the J call TRBJ2-3; 10 positions match TRBD1. The CDR3 DNA reads as TGTGCCAGCAGCACCGGACAGGGGGTAGGCACAGATACGCAGTATTTT. Its translation: CASSTGQGVGTDTQYF. Full variable domain (outside the CDR3, taken from reference TRBV7-8 and TRBJ2-3): GAGVSQSPRYKVAKRGQDVALRCDPISGHVSLFWYQQALGQGPEFLTYFQNEAQLDKSGLPSDRFFAERPEGSVSTLKIQRTQQEDSAVYLCASSTGQGVGTDTQYFGPGTRLTVL.